These T cell receptor beta chains were read from a single sample in a study of cytomegalovirus exposure and HLA in healthy donors. TCRdb keeps only in-frame clones here, not all; method: immunoSEQ multiplex PCR. The top ten hold about 1% of the sample, which has about 160,000 clones, roughly 84% seen once. Sequencing was done on a sample of PBMCs. Every receptor here comes from a man aged 30-40 years in good health and CMV-seronegative. CDR3s include the opening cysteine and the closing phenylalanine or tryptophan.

V,CDR3
TRBV7-3,CASTPRPGLARGTDTQYF
TRBV11-3,CASSKTLTSGDSYEQYF
TRBV19,CASSIGSRMNTEAFF
TRBV4-1,CASSRGTSRDNEQFF
TRBV11-2,CASSFLTGAGNGYTF
TRBV19,CASSIAYTEAFF
TRBV10-1,CASSEFLGGAGFGANVLTF
TRBV5-1,CASSLDSEGYTF
TRBV6-4,CASSVAGGLYNEQFF
TRBV10-3,CAISDILGREGYDQETQYF
TRBV5-5,CASSLVGQGSSPLHF
TRBV13,CASSLVRKTTDTQYF
TRBV5-4,CASRDSGRAGSSYNEQFF
TRBV27,CASKQEGTGGQYF
TRBV7-8,CASSLTGQGSTEQYF
TRBV4-2,CASSQRADSPLHF
TRBV5-4,CASSLGTGGSLSGNTIYF
TRBV28,CASSFSESSYNEQFF
TRBV2,CATADRGYEKLFF
TRBV2,CASSDPDRQNTDTQYF
TRBV4-2,CASSARSGDQPQHF
TRBV7-8,CASSLSHTGKEQPQHF
TRBV11-1,CASSLIAGAVNEQFF
TRBV18,CASSPPVGTGSSNQPQHF
TRBV9,CASSAGQARVLTF
TRBV5-1,CASSITGNTEAFF
TRBV19,CASSINLGNQPQHF
TRBV2,CASSETGGFGYEQYF
TRBV6-4,CASRDSTGADEQFF
TRBV5-1,CASSSGRGFTGELFF
TRBV18,CASSPPAGGLQSSYEQYF
TRBV6-6,CASSYLGTNEGNEQFF
TRBV7-6,CASSLRGTGTYEQYF
TRBV28,CASSFVQNYGYTF
TRBV7-2,CASSFGGELFF
TRBV4-1,CASSLPGTDSYEQYF
TRBV2,CASSARQGQGEEAFF
TRBV7-9,CASSSPRGMGTGSTGELFF